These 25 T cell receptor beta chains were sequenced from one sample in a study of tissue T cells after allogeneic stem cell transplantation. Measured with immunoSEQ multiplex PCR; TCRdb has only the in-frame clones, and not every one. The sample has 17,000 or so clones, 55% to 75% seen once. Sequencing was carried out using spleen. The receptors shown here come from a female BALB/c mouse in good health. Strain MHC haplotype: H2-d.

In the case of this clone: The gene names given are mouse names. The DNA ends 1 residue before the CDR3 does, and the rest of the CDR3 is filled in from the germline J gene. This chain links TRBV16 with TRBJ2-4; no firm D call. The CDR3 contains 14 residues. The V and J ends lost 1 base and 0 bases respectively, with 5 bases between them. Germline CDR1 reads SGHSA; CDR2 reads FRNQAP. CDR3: CASSLAASQNTLYF. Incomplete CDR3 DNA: TGTGCAAGCAGCTTAGCAGCTAGTCAAAACACCTTGTAC.

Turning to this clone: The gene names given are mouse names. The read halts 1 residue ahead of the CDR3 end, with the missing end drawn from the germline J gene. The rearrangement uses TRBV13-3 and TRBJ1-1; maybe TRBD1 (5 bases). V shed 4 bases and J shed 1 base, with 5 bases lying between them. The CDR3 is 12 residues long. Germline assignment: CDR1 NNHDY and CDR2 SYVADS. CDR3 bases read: TGTGCCAGCAGTCAGGGGAACACAGAAGTCTTC. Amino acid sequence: CASSQGNTEVF. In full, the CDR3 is CASSQGNTEVFF.

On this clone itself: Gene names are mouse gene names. CDR3 DNA, as far as it was read: TGTGCCAGCAGTGGGGGACAGGGGCGTAGTCAAAACACCTTGTAC. Translated: CASSGGQGRSQNTLY. The complete CDR3 reads CASSGGQGRSQNTLYF. The rearrangement links TRBV13-1 to TRBJ2-4; 10 bases line up with TRBD1. Read data end 1 residue before the CDR3 end; the end is taken from the germline J gene. Germline trimming cut 3 bases from V and 0 bases from J; bases unmatched to any gene: 4. CDR1 is NSHNY, CDR2 SYGAGN, per germline. CDR3 length: 16 residues.

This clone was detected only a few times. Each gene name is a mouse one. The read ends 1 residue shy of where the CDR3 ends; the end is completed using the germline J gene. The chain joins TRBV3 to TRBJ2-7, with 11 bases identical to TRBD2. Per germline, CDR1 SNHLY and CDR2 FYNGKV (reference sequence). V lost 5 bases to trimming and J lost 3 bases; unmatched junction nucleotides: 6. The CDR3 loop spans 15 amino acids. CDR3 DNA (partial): TGTGCCAGCAGCCCCCGGGACTGGGGGAACTATGAACAGTAC. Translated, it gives CASSPRDWGNYEQY. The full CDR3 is CASSPRDWGNYEQYF.

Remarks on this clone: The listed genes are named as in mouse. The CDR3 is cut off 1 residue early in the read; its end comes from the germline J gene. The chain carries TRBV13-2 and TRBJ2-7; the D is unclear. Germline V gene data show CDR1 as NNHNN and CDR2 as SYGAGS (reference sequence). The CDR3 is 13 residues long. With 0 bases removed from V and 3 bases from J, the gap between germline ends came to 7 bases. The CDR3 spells CASGDAGVYEQYF. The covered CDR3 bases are TGTGCCAGCGGTGATGCAGGTGTCTATGAACAGTAC.

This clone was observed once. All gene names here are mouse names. Incomplete CDR3 DNA: TGTGCCAGCAGTATAAGACAGAACACAGAAGTCTTC. It specifies CASSIRQNTEVF. The entire CDR3 protein is CASSIRQNTEVFF. V gene TRBV19 combines with J gene TRBJ1-1; D gene ambiguous. The CDR3 extends 1 residue past the end of the read, so its final part is completed from the germline J gene. V lost 1 base to trimming and J lost 0 bases, with 4 bases between them. The CDR3 has 13 residues. The germline CDR1 and CDR2 sequences are FNHDT and SITEND (reference sequence).

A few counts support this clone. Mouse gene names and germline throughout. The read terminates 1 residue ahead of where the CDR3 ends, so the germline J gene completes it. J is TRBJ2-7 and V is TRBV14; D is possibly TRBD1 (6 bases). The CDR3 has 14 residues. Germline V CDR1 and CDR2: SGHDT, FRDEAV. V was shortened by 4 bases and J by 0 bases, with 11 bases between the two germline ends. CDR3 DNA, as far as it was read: TGTGCCAGCAGTAACCGGGACATCTCCTATGAACAGTAC. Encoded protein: CASSNRDISYEQY. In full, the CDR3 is CASSNRDISYEQYF.

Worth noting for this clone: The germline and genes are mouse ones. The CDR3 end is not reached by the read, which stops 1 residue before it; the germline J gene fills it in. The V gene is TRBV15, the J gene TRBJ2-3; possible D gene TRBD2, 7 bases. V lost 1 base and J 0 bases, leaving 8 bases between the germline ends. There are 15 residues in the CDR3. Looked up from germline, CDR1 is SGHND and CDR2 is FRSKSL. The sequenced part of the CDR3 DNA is TGTGCCAGCAGTTTAGGGGGGGCTAGTGCAGAAACGCTGTAT. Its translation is CASSLGGASAETLY. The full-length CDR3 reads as CASSLGGASAETLYF.

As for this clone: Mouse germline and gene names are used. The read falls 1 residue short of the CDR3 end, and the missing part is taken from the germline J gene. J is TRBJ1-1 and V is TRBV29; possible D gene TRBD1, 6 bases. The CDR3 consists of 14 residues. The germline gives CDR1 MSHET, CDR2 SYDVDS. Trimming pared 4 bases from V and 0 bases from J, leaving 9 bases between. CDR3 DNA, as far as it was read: TGTGCTAGCAGTTACGGGACAACAAACACAGAAGTCTTC. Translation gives CASSYGTTNTEVF. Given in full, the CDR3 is CASSYGTTNTEVFF. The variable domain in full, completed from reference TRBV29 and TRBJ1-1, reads DMKVTQMPRYLIKRMGENVLLECGQDMSHETMYWYRQDPGLGLQLIYISYDVDSNSEGDIPKGYRVSRKKREHFSLILDSAKTNQTSVYFCASSYGTTNTEVFFGKGTRLTVV.

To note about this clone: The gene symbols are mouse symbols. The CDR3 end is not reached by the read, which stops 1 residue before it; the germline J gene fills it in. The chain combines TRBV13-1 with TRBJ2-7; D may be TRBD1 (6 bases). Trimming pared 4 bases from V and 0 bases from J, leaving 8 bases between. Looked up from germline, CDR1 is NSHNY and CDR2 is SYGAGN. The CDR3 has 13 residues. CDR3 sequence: CASSHRDSYEQYF. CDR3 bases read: TGTGCCAGCAGTCACAGGGACTCCTATGAACAGTAC.

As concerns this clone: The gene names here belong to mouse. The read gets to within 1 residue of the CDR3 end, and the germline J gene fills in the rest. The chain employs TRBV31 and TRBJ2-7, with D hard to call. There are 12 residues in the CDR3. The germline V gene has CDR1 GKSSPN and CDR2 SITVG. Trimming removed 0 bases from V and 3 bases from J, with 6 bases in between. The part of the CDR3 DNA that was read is TGTGCCTGGAGTCTACACAGCTATGAACAGTAC. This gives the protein CAWSLHSYEQY. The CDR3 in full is CAWSLHSYEQYF.

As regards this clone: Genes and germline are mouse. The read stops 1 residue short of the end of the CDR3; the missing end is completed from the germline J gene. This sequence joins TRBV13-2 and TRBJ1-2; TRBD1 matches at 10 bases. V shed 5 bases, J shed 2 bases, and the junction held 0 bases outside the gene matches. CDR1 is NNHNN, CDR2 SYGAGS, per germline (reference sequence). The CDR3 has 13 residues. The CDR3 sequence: CASGGQGNSDYTF. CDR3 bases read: TGTGCCAGCGGGGGACAGGGGAACTCCGACTACACC.

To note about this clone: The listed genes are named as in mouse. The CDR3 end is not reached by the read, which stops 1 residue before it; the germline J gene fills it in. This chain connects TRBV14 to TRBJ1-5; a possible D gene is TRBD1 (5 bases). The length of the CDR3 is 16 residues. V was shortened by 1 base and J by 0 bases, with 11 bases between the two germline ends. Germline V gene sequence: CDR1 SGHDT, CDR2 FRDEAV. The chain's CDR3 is CASSFEGRGNNQAPLF. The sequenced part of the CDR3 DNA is TGTGCCAGCAGTTTCGAGGGAAGGGGTAACAACCAGGCTCCGCTT.

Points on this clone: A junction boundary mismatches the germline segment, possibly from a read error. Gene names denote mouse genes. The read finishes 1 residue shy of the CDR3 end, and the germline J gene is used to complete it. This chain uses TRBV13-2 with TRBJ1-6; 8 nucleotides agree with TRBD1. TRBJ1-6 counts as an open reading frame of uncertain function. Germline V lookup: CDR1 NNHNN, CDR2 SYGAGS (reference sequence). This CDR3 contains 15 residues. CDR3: CASGGGDRYNSLLYF. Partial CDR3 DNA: TGTGCCAGCGGTGGCGGGGACAGGTATAATTCGCTCCTCTAC.

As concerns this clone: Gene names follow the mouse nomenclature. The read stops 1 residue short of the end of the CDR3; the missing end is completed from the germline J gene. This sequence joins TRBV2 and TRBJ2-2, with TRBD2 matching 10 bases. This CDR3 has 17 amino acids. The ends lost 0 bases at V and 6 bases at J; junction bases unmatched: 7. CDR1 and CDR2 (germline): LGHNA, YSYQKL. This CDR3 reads CASSQEGLGGRSGQLYF. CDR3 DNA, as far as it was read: TGTGCCAGCAGCCAAGAGGGCCTGGGGGGGCGCTCCGGGCAGCTCTAC.

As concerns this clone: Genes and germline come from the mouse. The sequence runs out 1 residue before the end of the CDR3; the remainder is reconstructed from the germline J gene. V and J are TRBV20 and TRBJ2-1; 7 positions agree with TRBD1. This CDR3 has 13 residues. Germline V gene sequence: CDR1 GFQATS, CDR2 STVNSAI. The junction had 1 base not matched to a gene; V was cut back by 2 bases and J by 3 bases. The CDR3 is CGARRDSYAEQFF. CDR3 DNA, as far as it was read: TGTGGTGCTAGGAGGGACAGCTATGCTGAGCAGTTC.

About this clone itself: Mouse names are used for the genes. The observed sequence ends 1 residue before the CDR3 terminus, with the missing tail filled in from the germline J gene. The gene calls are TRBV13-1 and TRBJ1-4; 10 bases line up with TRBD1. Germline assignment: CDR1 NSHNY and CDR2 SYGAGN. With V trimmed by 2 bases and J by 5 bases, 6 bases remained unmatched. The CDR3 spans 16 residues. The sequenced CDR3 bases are TGTGCCAGCAGTGACCCCCGGGACAGGGGTAACGAAAGATTATTT. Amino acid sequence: CASSDPRDRGNERLF. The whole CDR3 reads CASSDPRDRGNERLFF.

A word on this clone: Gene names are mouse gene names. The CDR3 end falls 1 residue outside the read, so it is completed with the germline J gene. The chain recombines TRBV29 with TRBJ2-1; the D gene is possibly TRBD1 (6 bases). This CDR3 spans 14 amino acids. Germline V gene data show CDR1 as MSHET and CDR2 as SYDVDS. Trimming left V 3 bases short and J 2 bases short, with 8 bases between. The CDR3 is CASSFPGDYAEQFF. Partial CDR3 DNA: TGTGCTAGCAGTTTCCCAGGGGACTATGCTGAGCAGTTC.

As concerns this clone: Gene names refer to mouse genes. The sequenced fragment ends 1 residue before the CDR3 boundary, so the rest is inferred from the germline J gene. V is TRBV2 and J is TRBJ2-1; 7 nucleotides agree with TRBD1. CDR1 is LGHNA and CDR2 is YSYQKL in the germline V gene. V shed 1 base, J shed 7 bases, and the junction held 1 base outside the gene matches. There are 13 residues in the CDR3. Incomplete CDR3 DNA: TGTGCCAGCAGCCAAGGACAGGGAGCTGAGCAGTTC. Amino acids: CASSQGQGAEQF. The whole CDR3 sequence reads CASSQGQGAEQFF.

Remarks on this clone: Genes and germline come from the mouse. The sequenced CDR3 bases are TGTGCCTGGAGTCTACCCTGGGGGGACGGCGAACAGTAC. Protein product: CAWSLPWGDGEQY. The CDR3 reads in full as CAWSLPWGDGEQYF. The chain uses TRBV31 and TRBJ2-7; 8 bases agree with TRBD2. The observed sequence ends 1 residue before the CDR3 terminus, with the missing tail filled in from the germline J gene. Trimming cost V 0 bases and J 7 bases; bases outside gene matches: 8. The CDR3 totals 14 residues. Germline CDR1 GKSSPN, CDR2 SITVG.

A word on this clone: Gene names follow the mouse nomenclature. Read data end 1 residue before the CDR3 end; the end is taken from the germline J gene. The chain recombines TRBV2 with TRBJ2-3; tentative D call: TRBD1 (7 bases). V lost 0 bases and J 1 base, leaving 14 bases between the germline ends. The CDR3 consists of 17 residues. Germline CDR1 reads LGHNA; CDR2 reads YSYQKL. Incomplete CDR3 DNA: TGTGCCAGCAGCCAAGAAGAGGGGGCGCCGGGTGCAGAAACGCTGTAT. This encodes CASSQEEGAPGAETLY. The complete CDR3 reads CASSQEEGAPGAETLYF.

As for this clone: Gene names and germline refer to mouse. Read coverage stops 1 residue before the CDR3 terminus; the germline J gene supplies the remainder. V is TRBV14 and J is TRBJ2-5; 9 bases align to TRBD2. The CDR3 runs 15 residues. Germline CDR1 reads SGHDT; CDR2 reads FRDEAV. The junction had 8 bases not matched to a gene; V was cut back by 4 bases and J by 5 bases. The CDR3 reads CASSPKTGGRDTQYF. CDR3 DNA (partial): TGTGCCAGCAGTCCCAAGACTGGGGGAAGAGACACCCAGTAC.

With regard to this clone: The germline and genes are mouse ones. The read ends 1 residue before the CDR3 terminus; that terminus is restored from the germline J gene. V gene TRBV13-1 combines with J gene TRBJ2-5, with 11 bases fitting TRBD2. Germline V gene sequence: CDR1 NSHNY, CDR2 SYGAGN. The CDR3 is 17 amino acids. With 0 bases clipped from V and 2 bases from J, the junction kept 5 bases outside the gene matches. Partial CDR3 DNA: TGTGCCAGCAGTGATGACTGGGGGGGCGATCGCCAAGACACCCAGTAC. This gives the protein CASSDDWGGDRQDTQY. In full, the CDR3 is CASSDDWGGDRQDTQYF.

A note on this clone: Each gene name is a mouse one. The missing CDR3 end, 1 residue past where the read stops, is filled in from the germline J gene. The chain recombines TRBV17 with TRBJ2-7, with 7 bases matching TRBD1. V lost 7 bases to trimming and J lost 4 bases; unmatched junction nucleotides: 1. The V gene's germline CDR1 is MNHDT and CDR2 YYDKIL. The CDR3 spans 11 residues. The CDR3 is CASKQGYEQYF. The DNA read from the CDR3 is TGTGCTAGCAAACAGGGGTATGAACAGTAC.

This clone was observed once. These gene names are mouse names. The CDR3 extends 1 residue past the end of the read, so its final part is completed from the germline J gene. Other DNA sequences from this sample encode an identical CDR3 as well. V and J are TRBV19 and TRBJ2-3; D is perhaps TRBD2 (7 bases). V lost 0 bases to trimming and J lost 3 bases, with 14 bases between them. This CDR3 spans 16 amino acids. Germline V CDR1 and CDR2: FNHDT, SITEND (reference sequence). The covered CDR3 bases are TGTGCCAGCAGTATAGAGGGGGGCGGGGGCGCAGAAACGCTGTAT. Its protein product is CASSIEGGGGAETLY. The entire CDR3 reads CASSIEGGGGAETLYF.